Below are 5 T cell receptor beta chains sequenced from a single sample in a study of T cells in Graves' hyperthyroidism and ophthalmopathy. Researchers amplified the TCR beta CDR3 regions from RNA transcripts. Initially, a first-round RT-PCR of the TCR CDR3 employed the HTBI primer set. TCRdb re-called the multiplex PCR reads with MiXCR, one entry per CDR3 protein. The sample has about 610,000 distinct CDR3 sequences; about 16% are singletons. Source material: blood. The receptors were sampled from a woman in her thirties or forties with Graves' ophthalmopathy.

This clonotype occurred many times. This sequence joins TRBV27 and TRBJ2-7; 9 positions match TRBD2. The CDR3 is made up of 15 amino acids. V shed 7 bases, J shed 2 bases, and the junction held 9 bases outside the gene matches. Germline V gives CDR1 MNHEY, CDR2 SMNVEV (reference sequence). Written as DNA, the CDR3 is TGTGCCAGCACGAATTTAGCGGGAGTCACCTACGAGCAGTACTTC. It translates to CASTNLAGVTYEQYF.

V and J are TRBV4-1 and TRBJ2-1; 10 bases match TRBD2. The CDR3 runs 16 residues. CDR1 MGHRA and CDR2 YSYEKL come from the germline V gene. The trim removed 1 base at V and 7 bases at J, leaving 7 bases unmatched. This CDR3 is CASSQAFETSGNEQFF. In DNA, the CDR3 is TGCGCCAGCAGCCAAGCCTTCGAGACTAGCGGGAATGAGCAGTTCTTC.

The table lists this clonotype with a few counts. The rearrangement links TRBV3-1 to TRBJ1-6; tentative D call: TRBD1 (5 bases). Germline lookup yields CDR1 LGHDT and CDR2 YNNKEL (reference sequence). The CDR3 is 15 residues long. Between the trimmed V and J ends, which lost 0 bases and 12 bases, there was a span of 15 bases. CDR3 nucleotides: TGTGCCAGCAGCCAAGACCAGGGTTCCATTCTACCCCTCCACTTT. It is translated as CASSQDQGSILPLHF.

This clonotype was picked up many times. The V gene is TRBV28, the J gene TRBJ1-5, with 7 bases identical to TRBD1. This CDR3 spans 16 amino acids. CDR1 is MDHEN, CDR2 SYDVKM, per germline. With 6 bases clipped from V and 1 base from J, the junction kept 9 bases outside the gene matches. The CDR3 DNA follows: TGTGCCAGCAGATCGCTCAGGGGGATCAGCAATCAGCCCCAGCATTTT. Its translation is CASRSLRGISNQPQHF.

In this sample, this clonotype turned up many times. V gene TRBV28 combines with J gene TRBJ2-7; D possibly corresponds to TRBD2 (7 bases). Trimming pared 10 bases from V and 0 bases from J, leaving 16 bases between. CDR3 length equals 14 residues. CDR1 is MDHEN, CDR2 SYDVKM, per germline. The CDR3 coding sequence is TGTGCCACCATCAGGGGAGGGAGCTCCTACGAGCAGTACTTC. Translated, it gives CATIRGGSSYEQYF. The full variable domain, with the rest looked up from reference TRBV28 and TRBJ2-7, is DVKVTQSSRYLVKRTGEKVFLECVQDMDHENMFWYRQDPGLGLRLIYFSYDVKMKEKGDIPEGYSVSREKKERFSLILESASTNQTSMYLCATIRGGSSYEQYFGPGTRLTVT.